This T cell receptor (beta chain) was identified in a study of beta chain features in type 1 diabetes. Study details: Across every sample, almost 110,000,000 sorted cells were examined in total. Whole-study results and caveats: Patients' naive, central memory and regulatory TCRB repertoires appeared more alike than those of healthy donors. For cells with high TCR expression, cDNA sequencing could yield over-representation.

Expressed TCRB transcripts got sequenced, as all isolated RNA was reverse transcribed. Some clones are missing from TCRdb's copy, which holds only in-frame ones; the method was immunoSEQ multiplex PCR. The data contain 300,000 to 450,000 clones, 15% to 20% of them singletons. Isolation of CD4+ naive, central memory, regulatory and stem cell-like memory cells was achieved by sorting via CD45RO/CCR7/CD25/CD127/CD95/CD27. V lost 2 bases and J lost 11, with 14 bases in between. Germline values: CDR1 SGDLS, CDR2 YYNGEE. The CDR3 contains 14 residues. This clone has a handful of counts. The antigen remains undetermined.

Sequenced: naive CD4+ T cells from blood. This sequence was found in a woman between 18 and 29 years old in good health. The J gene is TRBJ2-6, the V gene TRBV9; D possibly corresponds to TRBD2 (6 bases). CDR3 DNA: TGTGCCAGCAGCGTCGGGACTCAGGTCGACGTCCTGACTTTC. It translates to CASSVGTQVDVLTF.